This entry lists 5 T cell receptor beta chains sequenced from one sample in a study of blood T cell repertoires in COVID-19. TCRdb keeps only in-frame clones here, not all; method: immunoSEQ multiplex PCR. Among approximately 30,000 clones listed, about 80% were seen once. The material sequenced was peripheral blood. The receptors derive from a man aged 70-80 years with acute or convalescent COVID-19.

V and J are TRBV7-2 and TRBJ1-5; D perhaps matches TRBD1 (6 bases). V was trimmed by 8 bases and J by 5 bases, leaving 10 bases between them. The CDR3 spans 12 residues. Per the germline V gene, CDR1 is SGHTA and CDR2 is FQGNSA. In DNA, the CDR3 is TGTGCCAGCCCCGCAGGGGATCAGCCCCAGCATTTT. Residues: CASPAGDQPQHF.

The rearrangement joins TRBV6-5 to TRBJ2-3; TRBD1 might be the D (6 bases). CDR1 is MNHEY and CDR2 is SVGAGI in the germline V gene. Between the trimmed V and J ends, which lost 10 bases and 5 bases, there was a span of 19 bases. The CDR3 consists of 14 residues. The CDR3 reads CATADHIGGDTQYF. In DNA, the CDR3 is TGTGCCACCGCGGATCACATAGGGGGAGATACGCAGTATTTT.

This clone came up a few times. The genes are TRBV6-6 and TRBJ1-5; 8 bases are shared with TRBD1. The trim removed 5 bases at V and 6 bases at J, leaving 9 bases unmatched. The germline gives CDR1 MNHNY, CDR2 SVGAGI (reference sequence). The length of the CDR3 is 15 residues. The CDR3 region has the DNA TGTGCCAGCAGTGACGGGTCAGGGGGCGGTCAGCCCCAGCATTTT. As protein: CASSDGSGGGQPQHF.

The chain combines TRBV9 with TRBJ2-2; 12 bases match TRBD2. This CDR3 spans 17 amino acids. The trim removed 2 bases at V and 5 bases at J, leaving 7 bases unmatched. CDR1 and CDR2 (germline): SGDLS, YYNGEE. Here the CDR3 DNA reads TGTGCCAGCAGCGTGGCGACTAGCGGGGGACGGACCGGGGAGCTGTTTTTT. It specifies CASSVATSGGRTGELFF.

The rearrangement links TRBV6-1 to TRBJ2-1; tentative D call: TRBD2 (5 bases). V lost 0 bases to trimming and J lost 1 base, with 10 bases between them. The CDR3 spans 16 residues. Germline lookup yields CDR1 MNHNS and CDR2 SASEGT. The CDR3 sequence is CASSEAGGGSYNEQFF. The CDR3 DNA reads TGTGCCAGCAGTGAAGCCGGAGGTGGTTCCTACAATGAGCAGTTCTTC.